The rows below give T cell receptor beta chains drawn from one sample of a study of cytomegalovirus exposure and HLA in healthy donors. Sequencing was performed with immunoSEQ multiplex PCR; in TCRdb, only in-frame clones are kept and a portion is missing. This table has some 77,000 clones, 80% appearing once. The sample taken for sequencing was PBMCs. The receptors here all came from a man between 45 and 60 years old in good health and CMV-seropositive. The CDR3 runs from the conserved cysteine through the conserved F or W. Each record gives: V gene, CDR3 protein.

V: TRBV18; CDR3: CASSPKLLSGNTIYF
V: TRBV19; CDR3: CASTSRARGNEKLFF
V: TRBV27; CDR3: CASSLMSAGTKNIQYF
V: TRBV5-1; CDR3: CASSLELAGVNEQFF
V: TRBV2; CDR3: CATTALRSRGTEAFF
V: TRBV10-3; CDR3: CAIGTSGRLRDTGELFF
V: TRBV5-1; CDR3: CASSWTSFSGANVLTF
V: TRBV4-2; CDR3: CASSQESPTATGELFF
V: TRBV11-3; CDR3: CASSSGQGISETQYF
V: TRBV27; CDR3: CASSKTSGGGKETQYF
V: TRBV11-3; CDR3: CASSGGGGTEAFF
V: TRBV30; CDR3: CACLLAGALDEQYF
V: TRBV11-2; CDR3: CASSLAGAGGYTF
V: TRBV5-4; CDR3: CASSLVAGDGPGELFF
V: TRBV7-9; CDR3: CASSFASSDDGEKLFF
V: TRBV5-6; CDR3: CASSFWAGGTSYEQYF
V: TRBV27; CDR3: CASRDSGRYNEQFF
V: TRBV9; CDR3: CASSASLGLAASYEQYF
V: TRBV5-1; CDR3: CASSSTDTQYF
V: TRBV19; CDR3: CASRIYSPSGRAFDTDNEQFF
V: TRBV5-6; CDR3: CASSLEASVEQYF
V: TRBV29-1; CDR3: CSALVRRGGYTF
V: TRBV19; CDR3: CASSIGTSGVYNEQFF
V: TRBV18; CDR3: CASSPASGSMYEQYF
V: TRBV5-4; CDR3: CASSLETSNTDTQYF
V: TRBV4-2; CDR3: CASSQSGQGAYEQYF
V: TRBV6-1; CDR3: CASSENEGWDTEAFF
V: TRBV5-6; CDR3: CASITGTGNREQFF